This T cell receptor (beta chain) is from a study of cytomegalovirus exposure and HLA in healthy donors. Study context: Unique TCRs from HLA-typed donors, some 85 million of them, were held in an early data release. Study-wide findings and caveats: TCR beta sequences reportedly predicted most subjects' HLA-A and HLA-B alleles accurately. In a later analysis, TCR beta V- and J-gene trimming showed a link to a missense DCLRE1C variant.

Both 60 Vbeta primers and 13 Jbeta primers went into the PCR. Only in-frame clones appear in the TCRdb table, and some are missing; sequencing was by immunoSEQ multiplex PCR. The sample shows approximately 44,000 clones, roughly 80% of them seen only once. On this clone: Its antigen is unknown.

V gave up 6 bases and J gave up 3 bases, with 14 bases separating them. CDR1 and CDR2 (germline): MNHEY, SVGAGI. The CDR3 totals 15 residues. The sequenced sample was PBMCs. This chain joins TRBV6-5 and TRBJ2-2; D possibly corresponds to TRBD2 (5 bases). This TCR was recovered from a man aged 45 to 65 in good health and CMV-seronegative. This CDR3 is CASRQPGSYTGELFF. DNA of the CDR3: TGTGCCAGCAGACAGCCGGGATCCTACACCGGGGAGCTGTTTTTT.